This entry lists 26 T cell receptor beta chains sequenced from one sample in a study of shared clonotypes between healthy human individuals (dated by TCRdb to the early 2020s). Libraries were built with the immunoSEQ multiplex PCR assay. The immuneACCESS repertoire file appears here via TCRdb, limited to in-frame rearrangements. These files lack a portion of the clones; in checked studies, under half of the deficit traces to unresolved V genes, and the cause of the others is not known. The sample has about a million clones on record, more than 60% of them singletons. The ten most abundant clones make up approximately 1.5% of the sample. The sample consisted of memory CD4+ T cells sorted from blood. The label giving this sample's cell subset or site can be read as: CD45RA-negative fraction. The receptors derive from a man younger than 35 in good health.

The chain has TRBV5-1 and TRBJ2-5; D perhaps matches TRBD2 (6 bases). Germline CDR1 reads SGHRS; CDR2 reads YFSETQ. The CDR3 is made up of 15 amino acids. Trimming pared 0 bases from V and 5 bases from J, leaving 14 bases between. The DNA for the CDR3 is TGCGCCAGCAGCTTGGCGGGGGACTTCCCGGAGACCCAGTACTTC. It translates to CASSLAGDFPETQYF.

Only a few counts were recorded for this clone. The chain uses TRBV30 and TRBJ2-7; 9 bases align to TRBD2. This CDR3 is built from 16 residues. The V gene's germline CDR1 is GTSNPN and CDR2 SVGIG (reference sequence). V lost 1 base to trimming and J lost 1 base; unmatched junction nucleotides: 8. CDR3 sequence reads: CAWSAYSGRESYEQYF. The CDR3 bases are TGTGCCTGGAGTGCGTATAGCGGGAGAGAGTCCTACGAGCAGTACTTC. The full variable domain, with the rest looked up from reference TRBV30 and TRBJ2-7, is SQTIHQWPATLVQPVGSPLSLECTVEGTSNPNLYWYRQAAGRGLQLLFYSVGIGQISSEVPQNLSASRPQDRQFILSSKKLLLSDSGFYLCAWSAYSGRESYEQYFGPGTRLTVT.

The chain joins TRBV15 to TRBJ2-7, with D unclear. The germline CDR1 and CDR2 sequences are LNHNV and YYDKDF (reference sequence). Trimming removed 0 bases from V and 7 bases from J, with 7 bases in between. This CDR3 has 12 amino acids. The CDR3 nucleotides read TGTGCCACCAGCAGAGATGGGTGGGAGCAGTACTTC. Translation gives CATSRDGWEQYF.

This clone was detected only a few times. The CDR3 bases are TGTGCCATCAGTGGCTCTCAGGTAGTAAACAATGAGCAGTTCTTC. Translating gives CAISGSQVVNNEQFF. The V call is TRBV10-3, the J call TRBJ2-1; D unresolved. From germline, CDR1 is ENHRY and CDR2 SYGVKD. V lost 4 bases, J lost 5 bases, and 15 bases lay in between. The CDR3 is 15 amino acids.

This sequence joins TRBV6-1 and TRBJ1-6; D gene ambiguous. The CDR3 extends over 15 amino acids. V dropped 5 bases and J dropped 0 bases, with 8 bases sitting between them. Germline CDR1 is MNHNS and CDR2 is SASEGT. The CDR3 spells CASSFWVSYNSPLHF. CDR3 DNA: TGTGCCAGCAGTTTCTGGGTCTCCTATAATTCACCCCTCCACTTT.

The chain employs TRBV5-1 and TRBJ1-4; no firm D call. Germline V gene lookup returns CDR1 SGHRS and CDR2 YFSETQ. This CDR3 is 13 amino acids long. V was clipped by 4 bases and J by 0 bases, with 4 bases between them. The CDR3 is CASSASTNEKLFF. DNA of the CDR3: TGCGCCAGCAGCGCCTCAACTAATGAAAAACTGTTTTTT.

Of note for this clone: Germline and junction disagree at one end, which may indicate a read error. As DNA, the CDR3 is TGTGCTAGCAGCAGGGCGGGACGAGAGACCCAGTACTTC. Translating it yields CASSRAGRETQYF. The V and J genes are TRBV7-7 and TRBJ2-5; possible D gene TRBD2, 6 bases. The CDR3 sequence is 13 residues long. CDR1 and CDR2 from the germline V gene are SSHAT and FNYEAQ (reference sequence).

This clone was seen once. The rearrangement uses TRBV30 and TRBJ2-1; maybe TRBD2 (6 bases). The CDR3 sequence is 12 residues long. Trimming pared 8 bases from V and 9 bases from J, leaving 17 bases between. Looked up from germline, CDR1 is GTSNPN and CDR2 is SVGIG (reference sequence). This CDR3 reads CAGSDYGAEQFF. DNA of the CDR3: TGTGCCGGTTCGGACTACGGGGCTGAGCAGTTCTTC. The full variable domain, its missing parts supplied by reference TRBV30 and TRBJ2-1, is SQTIHQWPATLVQPVGSPLSLECTVEGTSNPNLYWYRQAAGRGLQLLFYSVGIGQISSEVPQNLSASRPQDRQFILSSKKLLLSDSGFYLCAGSDYGAEQFFGPGTRLTVL.

This clone was seen only a few times. The V call is TRBV10-3, the J call TRBJ1-1; D remains unclear. Trimming removed 0 bases from V and 1 base from J, with 9 bases in between. Germline assignment: CDR1 ENHRY and CDR2 SYGVKD. There are 15 residues in the CDR3. This CDR3 is CAISESWRENTEAFF. The DNA for the CDR3 is TGTGCCATCAGTGAGTCTTGGAGGGAGAACACTGAAGCTTTCTTT.

Worth noting for this clone: This same CDR3 is encoded by further DNA sequences in the sample. The chain joins TRBV2 to TRBJ1-3; perhaps TRBD1 as D (6 bases). The germline V gene encodes CDR1 SNHLY and CDR2 FYNNEI. The V and J ends lost 4 bases and 0 bases respectively, with 10 bases between them. The CDR3 is 15 residues long. DNA of the CDR3: TGTGCCAGCAGTGGGGGGGCGAGCTCTGGAAACACCATATATTTT. This sequence encodes CASSGGASSGNTIYF.

This clone came up once. The chain recombines TRBV10-2 with TRBJ1-6; D is possibly TRBD1 (6 bases). The CDR3 is 16 amino acids. V dropped 4 bases and J dropped 5 bases, with 15 bases sitting between them. Germline V CDR1 and CDR2: WSHSY, SAAADI. The CDR3 loop is CASSVGGGLDNSPLHF. The CDR3 bases are TGCGCCAGCAGTGTGGGGGGCGGTCTTGATAATTCACCCCTCCACTTT.

This chain connects TRBV19 to TRBJ1-2, with 7 bases identical to TRBD1. The V segment lost 5 bases and the J segment 0 bases; nucleotides outside the gene matches: 12. The V gene's germline CDR1 is LNHDA and CDR2 SQIVND (reference sequence). CDR3 length: 17 residues. CDR3 in amino acids: CASSADRWGVSNYGYTF. The CDR3 DNA is TGTGCCAGTAGTGCGGACAGGTGGGGCGTTTCTAACTATGGCTACACCTTC.

This clone came up once. This sequence joins TRBV4-3 and TRBJ1-1; D is unclear. This CDR3 is 15 amino acids long. The V end lost 4 bases, the J end lost 5 bases, and 17 bases lay between the germline ends. Germline V gene lookup returns CDR1 LGHNA and CDR2 YSLEER. The CDR3 loop reads CASSPSAGGLTEAFF. The CDR3 nucleotides read TGCGCCAGCAGCCCCTCCGCAGGTGGCTTGACTGAAGCTTTCTTT.

V gene TRBV5-1 combines with J gene TRBJ2-3; D gene uncertain. The CDR3 consists of 16 residues. V was shortened by 0 bases and J by 0 bases, with 11 bases between the two germline ends. Germline values: CDR1 SGHRS, CDR2 YFSETQ. The CDR3 bases are TGCGCCAGCAGCTTGGTTTTGATGCCTAGCACAGATACGCAGTATTTT. Translation: CASSLVLMPSTDTQYF. The full variable domain, rest sourced from reference TRBV5-1 and TRBJ2-3, is KAGVTQTPRYLIKTRGQQVTLSCSPISGHRSVSWYQQTPGQGLQFLFEYFSETQRNKGNFPGRFSGRQFSNSRSEMNVSTLELGDSALYLCASSLVLMPSTDTQYFGPGTRLTVL.

This sequence joins TRBV7-9 and TRBJ1-1; D is undetermined. The V gene lost 5 bases and the J gene lost 0 bases, with 16 bases spanning the gap. The CDR3 consists of 16 residues. Germline V gene sequence: CDR1 SEHNR, CDR2 FQNEAQ (reference sequence). The CDR3 loop reads CASSPLGPGMNTEAFF. In DNA form, the CDR3 reads TGTGCCAGCAGCCCTTTGGGTCCAGGCATGAACACTGAAGCTTTCTTT.

This clone was counted a single time. The chain links TRBV5-6 to TRBJ1-5; D perhaps matches TRBD1 (6 bases). Between the trimmed V and J ends, which lost 4 bases and 2 bases, there was a span of 10 bases. Germline V gene data show CDR1 as SGHDT and CDR2 as YYEEEE. The CDR3 runs 14 residues. CDR3 DNA: TGTGCCAGCAGCACAAGACAGGGCAATCAGCCCCAGCATTTT. Amino acid sequence: CASSTRQGNQPQHF.

Here the CDR3 DNA reads TGTGCCAGCAGCCAAGGACGGACTAGCTCTGTCGAGCAGTACTTC. Residues: CASSQGRTSSVEQYF. The rearrangement joins TRBV14 to TRBJ2-7; 8 nucleotides align to TRBD2. The germline V gene encodes CDR1 SGHDN and CDR2 FVKESK. V lost 1 base and J lost 6; bases outside the gene matches: 8. The CDR3 length is 15 residues. Full variable domain (missing parts from reference TRBV14 and TRBJ2-7): EAGVTQFPSHSVIEKGQTVTLRCDPISGHDNLYWYRRVMGKEIKFLLHFVKESKQDESGMPNNRFLAERTGGTYSTLKVQPAELEDSGVYFCASSQGRTSSVEQYFGPGTRLTVT.

This clone was observed a few times. The chain employs TRBV5-4 and TRBJ1-1; D not certain. V lost 5 bases and J lost 0, with 11 bases in between. CDR1 and CDR2 (germline): SGHNT, YYREEE (reference sequence). The CDR3 has 14 residues. The CDR3 DNA follows: TGTGCCAGCAGGGGTGCTTCGATGAACACTGAAGCTTTCTTT. Encoded protein: CASRGASMNTEAFF.

The chain has TRBV4-3 and TRBJ1-2; unclear D gene. This CDR3 is built from 17 residues. V lost 0 bases, J lost 0 bases, and 14 bases lay in between. CDR1 and CDR2 from the germline V gene are LGHNA and YSLEER. For the CDR3, the DNA is TGCGCCAGCAGCCAAGATGCGCAGAAACAAACTAACTATGGCTACACCTTC. This codes for CASSQDAQKQTNYGYTF.

This rearrangement joins TRBV7-8 to TRBJ2-1; tentative D call: TRBD2 (5 bases). CDR1 SGHVS and CDR2 FQNEAQ come from the germline V gene. The CDR3 runs 14 residues. Trimming shortened V by 5 bases and J by 0 bases, and 8 bases separated the two germline ends. Here the CDR3 DNA reads TGTGCCAGCAGCGAGGGTAGCTCCTACAATGAGCAGTTCTTC. Translation: CASSEGSSYNEQFF.

Points on this clone: One end of the junction does not line up with germline, which may come from a read error. J is TRBJ2-7 and V is TRBV6-6; TRBD1 aligns across 7 bases. Germline CDR1 and CDR2: MNHNY and SVGAGI (reference sequence). The CDR3 is 14 amino acids. The CDR3 here is CAGSERQGSYEQYF. In DNA form, the CDR3 reads TGTGCCGGCAGCGAAAGACAGGGCTCCTACGAGCAGTACTTC.

The DNA of the CDR3 is TGCGCCAGCAGCTTGGGGCAGAAAGTTGGGGCCAACGTCCTGACTTTC. It yields the protein CASSLGQKVGANVLTF. The V call is TRBV5-1, the J call TRBJ2-6; D is unresolved. Germline assignment: CDR1 SGHRS and CDR2 YFSETQ. The CDR3 has 16 residues. V lost 0 bases and J 3 bases, leaving 10 bases between the germline ends.

This clone showed up just a few times. Other nucleotide sequences from this sample produce the same CDR3. V and J are TRBV5-1 and TRBJ1-4; D may be TRBD1 (5 bases). The germline CDR1 and CDR2 sequences are SGHRS and YFSETQ. V was clipped by 0 bases and J by 4 bases, with 7 bases between them. This CDR3 is 14 amino acids long. Here the CDR3 DNA reads TGCGCCAGCAGCTTGGGGACACTTAATGAAAAACTGTTTTTT. This translates into CASSLGTLNEKLFF.

This chain connects TRBV11-2 to TRBJ2-7, with TRBD1 identical over 7 bases. The V gene end was trimmed by 1 base and the J gene end by 2 bases; junction bases not matched to a gene: 5. The CDR3 sequence is 15 residues long. Germline V gives CDR1 SGHAT, CDR2 FQNNGV. CDR3 sequence (DNA): TGTGCCAGCAGCTTAGTGACAGGGTACGCCTACGAGCAGTACTTC. It translates to CASSLVTGYAYEQYF.

Concerning this clone itself: Other DNA sequences in this sample translate to the same CDR3. This chain uses TRBV19 with TRBJ2-5, with TRBD2 identical over 9 bases. After removal of 3 bases from V and 2 bases from J, the junction contained 4 bases not matched to a gene. The CDR3 sequence is 15 residues long. The germline V gene has CDR1 LNHDA and CDR2 SQIVND (reference sequence). CDR3 DNA: TGTGCCAGTAGTATTTCAGGACTAGCGCAAGAGACCCAGTACTTC. This translates into CASSISGLAQETQYF. The full variable domain, completed using reference TRBV19 and TRBJ2-5, is DGGITQSPKYLFRKEGQNVTLSCEQNLNHDAMYWYRQDPGQGLRLIYYSQIVNDFQKGDIAEGYSVSREKKESFPLTVTSAQKNPTAFYLCASSISGLAQETQYFGPGTRLLVL.

J is TRBJ2-3 and V is TRBV5-1; possibly TRBD1 or TRBD2 for D (6 bases each). This CDR3 is 16 amino acids long. Germline V gene sequence: CDR1 SGHRS, CDR2 YFSETQ. The V end was cut by 3 bases, the J end by 4 bases, with 18 bases between. Here the CDR3 reads CASSSGKSGASDTQYF. The CDR3 DNA reads TGCGCCAGCAGCTCTGGCAAGTCGGGGGCGTCAGATACGCAGTATTTT.